Here is one T cell receptor (beta chain) with its context. The target antigen is unknown. The PCR contained 60 Vbeta and 13 Jbeta primers. Source study methods: A follow-up analysis tallied 86 million or so unique TCR beta chains, about 10 million shared. The table came from immunoSEQ multiplex PCR; TCRdb's copy has only in-frame clones and leaves some out. D and trimming were read from the DNA, whereas the V and J calls and clone size are those reported in that table. The data contain about 97,000 clones, around 80% of them seen just once; the ten biggest clones take up 4.5% to 5.5%. The sample belongs to a study of cytomegalovirus exposure and HLA in healthy donors. Study-wide points: When analyzed later, a missense DCLRE1C variant was found to be linked to TCR beta V- and J-gene trimming. The majority of TCR sequences were rare, yet some public TCRs appeared in many donors.

The V gene lost 4 bases and the J gene lost 8 bases, with 16 bases spanning the gap. Germline V gene lookup returns CDR1 SGDLS and CDR2 YYNGEE. The CDR3 runs to 15 residues. The sequenced sample consisted of PBMCs. The rearrangement links TRBV9 to TRBJ1-6; no firm D call. The TCR comes from a man aged 40-50 years in good health and CMV-seropositive. CDR3 sequence reads: CASSPQGQDYSPLHF. The CDR3 DNA follows: TGTGCCAGCAGCCCCCAAGGTCAGGATTATTCACCCCTCCACTTT.